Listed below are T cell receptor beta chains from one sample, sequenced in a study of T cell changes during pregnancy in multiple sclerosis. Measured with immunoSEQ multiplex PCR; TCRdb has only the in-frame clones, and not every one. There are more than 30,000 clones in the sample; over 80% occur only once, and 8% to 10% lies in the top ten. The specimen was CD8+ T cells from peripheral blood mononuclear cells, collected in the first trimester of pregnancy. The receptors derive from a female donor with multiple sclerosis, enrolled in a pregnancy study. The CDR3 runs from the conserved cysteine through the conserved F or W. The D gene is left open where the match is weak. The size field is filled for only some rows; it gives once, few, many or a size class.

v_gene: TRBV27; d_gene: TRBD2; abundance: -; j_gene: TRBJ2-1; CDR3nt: TGTGCCAGCAGTTCCCAGGCTAGCGGCGTCCTGGGTGAGCAGTTCTTC; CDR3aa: CASSSQASGVLGEQFF
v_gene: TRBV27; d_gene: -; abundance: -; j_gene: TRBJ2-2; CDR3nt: TGTGCCAGCAGTTTAGGGCGATCCTCGATCACCGGGGAGCTGTTTTTT; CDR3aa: CASSLGRSSITGELFF
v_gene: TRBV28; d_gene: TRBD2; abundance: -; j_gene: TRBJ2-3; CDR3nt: TGTGCCAGCAGTTTGGTCCTAGCGGGAGAATTCCCAGATACGCAGTATTTT; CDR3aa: CASSLVLAGEFPDTQYF
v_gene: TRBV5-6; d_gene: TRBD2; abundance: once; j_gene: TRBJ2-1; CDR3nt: TGTGCCAGCAGCTTTAGCGGGGGGGCCCATGAGCAGTTCTTC; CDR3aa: CASSFSGGAHEQFF
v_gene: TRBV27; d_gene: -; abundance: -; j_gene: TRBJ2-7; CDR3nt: TGTGCCAGCAGTTTAGACAGGATTCCCTACTACGAGCAGTACTTC; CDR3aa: CASSLDRIPYYEQYF
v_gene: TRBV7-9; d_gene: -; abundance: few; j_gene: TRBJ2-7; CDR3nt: TGTGCCAGCAGATCCGGGACTGTGGATTCCTACGAGCAGTACTTC; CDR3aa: CASRSGTVDSYEQYF
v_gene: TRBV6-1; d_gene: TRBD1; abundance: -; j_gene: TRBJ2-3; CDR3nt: TGTGCCAGCAGTGGCACAGGGGGCGCGACAGATACGCAGTATTTT; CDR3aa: CASSGTGGATDTQYF
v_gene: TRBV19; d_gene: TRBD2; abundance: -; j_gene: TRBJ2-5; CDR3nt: TGTGCCAGTAGTAGTAGCGGGGGCGGAGAGACCCAGTACTTC; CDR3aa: CASSSSGGGETQYF
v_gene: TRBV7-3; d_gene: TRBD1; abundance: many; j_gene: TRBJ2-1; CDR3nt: TGTGCCAGCAGCCCTGAGGACAGGGCCAACAATGAGCAGTTCTTC; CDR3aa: CASSPEDRANNEQFF
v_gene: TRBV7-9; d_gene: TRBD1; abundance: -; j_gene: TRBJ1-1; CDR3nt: TGTGCCAGCAGCGAAGGGACAGGGGGCCGGATCACTGAAGCTTTCTTT; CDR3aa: CASSEGTGGRITEAFF
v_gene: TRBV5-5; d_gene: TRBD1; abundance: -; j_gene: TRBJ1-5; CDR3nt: TGTGCCAGCAGCATTGACAGGGTCGAGTTCGAGGATCAGCCCCAGCATTTT; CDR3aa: CASSIDRVEFEDQPQHF
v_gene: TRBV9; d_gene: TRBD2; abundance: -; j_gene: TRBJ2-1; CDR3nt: TGTGCCAGCAGCGTTGGTCAGCTAGCGGGCAATGAGCAGTTCTTC; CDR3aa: CASSVGQLAGNEQFF
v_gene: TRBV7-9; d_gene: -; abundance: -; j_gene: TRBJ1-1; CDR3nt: TGTGCCAGCAGCCCCACCGGGGTGAACACTGAAGCTTTCTTT; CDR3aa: CASSPTGVNTEAFF
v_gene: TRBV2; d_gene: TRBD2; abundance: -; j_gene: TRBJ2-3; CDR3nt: TGTGCCAGCAGTCTAGCGGGGAGCCGCACAGATACGCAGTATTTT; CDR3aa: CASSLAGSRTDTQYF
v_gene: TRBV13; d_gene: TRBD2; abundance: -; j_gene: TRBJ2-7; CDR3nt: TGTGCCAGCAGCACGGGACTAGCGGGGGACGAGCAGTACTTC; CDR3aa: CASSTGLAGDEQYF
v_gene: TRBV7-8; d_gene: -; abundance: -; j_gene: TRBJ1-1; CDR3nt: TGTGCCAGCAGCTTAGGGTTACAGGGAGGGATGAACACTGAAGCTTTCTTT; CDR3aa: CASSLGLQGGMNTEAFF
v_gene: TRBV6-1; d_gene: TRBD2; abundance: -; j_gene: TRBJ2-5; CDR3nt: TGTGCCAGCAGTGCATTGCCGGGACTAGCGGGGATAGAAGAGACCCAGTACTTC; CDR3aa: CASSALPGLAGIEETQYF
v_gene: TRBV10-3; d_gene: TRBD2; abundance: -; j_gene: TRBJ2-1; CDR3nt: TGTGCCATCATGGCGGGGGGACGCAATGAGCAGTTCTTC; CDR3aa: CAIMAGGRNEQFF
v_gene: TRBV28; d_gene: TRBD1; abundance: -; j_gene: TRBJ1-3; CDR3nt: TGTGCCAGCAGTTCCGAGCTCGGGGACAGGATCTCTGGAAACACCATATATTTT; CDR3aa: CASSSELGDRISGNTIYF
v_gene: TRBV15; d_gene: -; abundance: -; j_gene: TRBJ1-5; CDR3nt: TGTGCCACCAGCAGAGCCCTTAGCAATCAGCCCCAGCATTTT; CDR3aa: CATSRALSNQPQHF
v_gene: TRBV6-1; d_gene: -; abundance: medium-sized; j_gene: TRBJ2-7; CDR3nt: TGTGCCAGCAGTGAACTTGAGGGTTCCTACGAGCAGTACTTC; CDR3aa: CASSELEGSYEQYF
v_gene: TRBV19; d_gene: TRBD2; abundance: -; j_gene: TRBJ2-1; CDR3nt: TGTGCCAGTAGTGTAGCGGGGGGATCTCATGAGCAGTTCTTC; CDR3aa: CASSVAGGSHEQFF
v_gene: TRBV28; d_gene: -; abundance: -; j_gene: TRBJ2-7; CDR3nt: TGTGCCAGCACCCCCTACGCGGGCCCCTACGAGCAGTACTTC; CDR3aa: CASTPYAGPYEQYF
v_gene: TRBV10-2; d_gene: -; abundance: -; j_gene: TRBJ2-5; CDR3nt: TGCGCCAGCAGGGCTGGGGGGTACCAAGAGACCCAGTACTTC; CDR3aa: CASRAGGYQETQYF
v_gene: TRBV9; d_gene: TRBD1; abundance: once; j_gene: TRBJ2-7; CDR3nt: TGTGCCAGCAGCCTTGTGGACAGGGGAGGCGAGCAGTACTTC; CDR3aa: CASSLVDRGGEQYF
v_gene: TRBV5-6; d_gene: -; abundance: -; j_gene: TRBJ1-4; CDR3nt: TGTGCCAGCAGCTTAGGGGGAAAACTGTTTTTT; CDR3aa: CASSLGGKLFF
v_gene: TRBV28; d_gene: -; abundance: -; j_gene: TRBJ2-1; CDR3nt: TGTGCCAGCAGTTTATACACGACCTACAATGAGCAGTTCTTC; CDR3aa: CASSLYTTYNEQFF
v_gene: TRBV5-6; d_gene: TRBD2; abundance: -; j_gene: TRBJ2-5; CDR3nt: TGTGCCAGCAGCGCCTGGCGGGGGGACCAAGAGACCCAGTACTTC; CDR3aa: CASSAWRGDQETQYF
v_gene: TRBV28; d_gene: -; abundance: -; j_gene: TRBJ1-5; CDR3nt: TGTGCCAGCAAACGGGACTACTTAATTAATCAGCCCCAGCATTTT; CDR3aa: CASKRDYLINQPQHF
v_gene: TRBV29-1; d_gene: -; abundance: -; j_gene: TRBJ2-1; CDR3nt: TGCAGCGTCCCCCGGGGTGAGCAGTTCTTC; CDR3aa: CSVPRGEQFF
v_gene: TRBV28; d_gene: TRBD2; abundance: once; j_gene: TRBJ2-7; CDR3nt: TGTGCCAGCAGTGCCCAGCCTGGGACTAGCGGTTACGAGCAGTACTTC; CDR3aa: CASSAQPGTSGYEQYF
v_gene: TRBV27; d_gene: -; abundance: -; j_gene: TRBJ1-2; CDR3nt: TGTGCCAGCAGGTCCGGAGTGAACTATGGCTACACCTTC; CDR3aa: CASRSGVNYGYTF
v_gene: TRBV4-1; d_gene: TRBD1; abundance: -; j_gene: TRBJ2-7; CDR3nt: TGCGCCAGCAGCCAATCGGGACAGGGGGCCTCCTACGAGCAGTACTTC; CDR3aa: CASSQSGQGASYEQYF
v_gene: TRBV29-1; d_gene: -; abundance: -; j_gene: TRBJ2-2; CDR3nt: TGCAGCGTTGAGGGCAGAACGAACACCGGGGAGCTGTTTTTT; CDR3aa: CSVEGRTNTGELFF
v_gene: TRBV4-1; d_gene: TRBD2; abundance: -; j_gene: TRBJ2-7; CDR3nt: TGCGCCAGCAGCCAAGTAGCGTTTGGGGGGGGCGAGCAGTACTTC; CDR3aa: CASSQVAFGGGEQYF
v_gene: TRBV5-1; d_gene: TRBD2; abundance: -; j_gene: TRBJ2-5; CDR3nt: TGCGCCAGCAGCTTGTATCTAGCGGGGGGGTACCAAGAGACCCAGTACTTC; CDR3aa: CASSLYLAGGYQETQYF
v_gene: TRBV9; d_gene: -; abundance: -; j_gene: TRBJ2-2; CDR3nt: TGTGCCAGCAGCGTAGGCGGGACCGGGGAGCTGTTTTTT; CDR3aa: CASSVGGTGELFF